The next 3 T cell receptor beta chains were all read from a single sample in a study of human T cells and chemical hapten exposure. As for time point: pre-sensitization, week 0. Treatment defined: therapeutic diphenylcyclopropenone sensitization with weekly scalp DPC. Via MiXCR, TCRdb re-called the RACE reads, giving one row per CDR3 protein. In the table there are over 300,000 distinct CDR3 sequences, approximately 5.1% of which are singletons. Sequences were derived from whole blood, sampled in connection with sensitization to the hapten diphenylcyclopropenone (DPC). The receptors originated from a woman aged 45-65 years with alopecia areata. Some clones in this sample may be carry-over from other donors' samples.

This clonotype was recorded at least ten times. The V and J genes are TRBV13 and TRBJ2-7, with 10 nucleotides matching TRBD2. Germline lookup yields CDR1 PRHDT and CDR2 FYEKMQ (reference sequence). The CDR3 runs to 17 residues. V lost 3 bases, J lost 0 bases, and 8 bases stayed unmatched. The CDR3 sequence is CASSFGGASGSSYEQYF. CDR3 nucleotide sequence: TGTGCCAGCAGCTTTGGGGGGGCTAGCGGGAGCTCCTACGAGCAGTACTTC. Full variable domain (remainder filled in from reference TRBV13 and TRBJ2-7): AAGVIQSPRHLIKEKRETATLKCYPIPRHDTVYWYQQGPGQDPQFLISFYEKMQSDKGSIPDRFSAQQFSDYHSELNMSSLELGDSALYFCASSFGGASGSSYEQYFGPGTRLTVT.

The sample holds a few counts of this clonotype. V is TRBV6-6 and J is TRBJ2-7; D is unresolved. Germline V CDR1 and CDR2: MNHNY, SVGAGI (reference sequence). The V end lost 7 bases, the J end lost 0 bases, and 13 bases lay between the germline ends. The CDR3 extends over 14 amino acids. DNA of the CDR3: TGTGCCAGCACCCACCCCAGTCACTCCTACGAGCAGTACTTC. Its translation is CASTHPSHSYEQYF.

This clonotype was counted a few times. This chain uses TRBV6-5 with TRBJ1-3; 9 nucleotides align to TRBD1. The trim removed 4 bases at V and 4 bases at J, leaving 11 bases unmatched. Germline values: CDR1 MNHEY, CDR2 SVGAGI. The CDR3 runs to 17 residues. The CDR3: CASSWSPGQGPGNTIYF. The CDR3 DNA follows: TGTGCCAGCAGTTGGTCCCCCGGACAGGGGCCGGGAAACACCATATATTTT.